The 27 T cell receptor beta chains reported below all come from one sample, sequenced in a study of blood T cell repertoires in COVID-19. Sequencing was performed with immunoSEQ multiplex PCR; in TCRdb, only in-frame clones are kept and a portion is missing. The data show about 150,000 clones, 85% to 90% seen once. Sequencing was done on a sample of peripheral blood. These receptors were collected from a woman aged 55-69 years with active COVID-19.

The rearrangement links TRBV6-6 to TRBJ2-7; D call uncertain. Trimming shortened V by 2 bases and J by 3 bases, and 8 bases separated the two germline ends. Per the germline V gene, CDR1 is MNHNY and CDR2 is SVGAGI (reference sequence). This CDR3 contains 13 residues. The CDR3 sequence is CASSYSRSYEQYF. CDR3 nucleotide sequence: TGTGCCAGCAGTTACAGCCGTAGCTACGAGCAGTACTTC.

The J gene is TRBJ2-7, the V gene TRBV20-1; 11 bases are a match to TRBD1. Per the germline V gene, CDR1 is DFQATT and CDR2 is SNEGSKA (reference sequence). Germline trimming cut 3 bases from V and 3 bases from J; bases unmatched to any gene: 4. The CDR3 consists of 14 residues. This CDR3 reads CSASGTGGDYEQYF. CDR3 in DNA: TGCAGTGCTAGTGGGACAGGGGGGGACTACGAGCAGTACTTC.

The chain recombines TRBV19 with TRBJ1-2; D unresolved. CDR3 length equals 13 residues. Per germline, CDR1 LNHDA and CDR2 SQIVND (reference sequence). Trimming stripped 5 bases from V and 2 bases from J, with 9 bases between. In nucleotides, the CDR3 is TGTGCCAGTAGTTTTGGCCCAAACTATGGCTACACCTTC. Translating gives CASSFGPNYGYTF. Looking up the rest from reference TRBV19 and TRBJ1-2 gives the full variable domain: DGGITQSPKYLFRKEGQNVTLSCEQNLNHDAMYWYRQDPGQGLRLIYYSQIVNDFQKGDIAEGYSVSREKKESFPLTVTSAQKNPTAFYLCASSFGPNYGYTFGSGTRLTVV.

The CDR3 DNA sequence: TGTGCCAGCAGTCCGACAGGGAGGATGAACACTGAAGCTTTCTTT. Its protein is CASSPTGRMNTEAFF. J is TRBJ1-1 and V is TRBV6-5; 7 nucleotides align to TRBD1. This CDR3 is 15 amino acids long. The germline V gene encodes CDR1 MNHEY and CDR2 SVGAGI. Germline trimming cut 5 bases from V and 0 bases from J; bases unmatched to any gene: 6.

The V gene is TRBV6-6, the J gene TRBJ2-3; 7 bases fit TRBD1. There are 15 residues in the CDR3. Germline V gene data show CDR1 as MNHNY and CDR2 as SVGAGI (reference sequence). With 2 bases clipped from V and 2 bases from J, the junction kept 4 bases outside the gene matches. The CDR3 bases are TGTGCCAGCAGTTACCGGGACAGAACCACAGATACGCAGTATTTT. Amino acids: CASSYRDRTTDTQYF.

The rearrangement links TRBV4-3 to TRBJ2-1; TRBD2 agrees at 13 bases. CDR1 and CDR2 from the germline V gene are LGHNA and YSLEER. Trimming at V came to 1 base and at J to 8 bases, leaving 5 bases not matched to a gene. This CDR3 has 16 amino acids. The CDR3 region is CASSQAGLAGIHEQFF. The CDR3 DNA is TGCGCCAGCAGCCAAGCGGGACTAGCGGGAATACATGAGCAGTTCTTC.

The sample holds one count of this clone. The CDR3 reads CATSESGHYEQYF. CDR3 nucleotides: TGTGCCACCAGTGAGTCAGGGCACTACGAGCAGTACTTC. The chain is built from TRBV24-1 and TRBJ2-7; the D gene is possibly TRBD1 (5 bases). V lost 4 bases to trimming and J lost 3 bases, with 9 bases between them. CDR3 length: 13 residues. The germline V gene has CDR1 KGHDR and CDR2 SFDVKD.

The rearrangement joins TRBV6-5 to TRBJ1-1; D gene unclear. Trimming cost V 5 bases and J 4 bases, with 8 bases left between them. Germline lookup yields CDR1 MNHEY and CDR2 SVGAGI. CDR3 length: 12 amino acids. The CDR3 sequence: CASSNSFTEAFF. As DNA, the CDR3 is TGTGCCAGCAGTAACAGTTTCACTGAAGCTTTCTTT.

This chain links TRBV13 with TRBJ2-7; possible D gene TRBD1, 6 bases. Trimming removed 1 base from V and 5 bases from J, with 12 bases in between. This CDR3 has 14 residues. Germline CDR1 and CDR2: PRHDT and FYEKMQ (reference sequence). CDR3 nucleotides: TGTGCCAGCAGCTTAGCACAGGGCCTAAACGAGCAGTACTTC. Its protein is CASSLAQGLNEQYF.

The J gene is TRBJ2-1, the V gene TRBV28; TRBD2 aligns across 8 bases. J was trimmed by 6 bases and V by 3 bases; bases with no gene match: 7. The CDR3 length is 15 residues. Germline V gives CDR1 MDHEN, CDR2 SYDVKM. The CDR3 coding sequence is TGTGCCAGCAGTTTGTCGGCGGGAGGCCGCAATGAGCAGTTCTTC. As protein: CASSLSAGGRNEQFF.

Only a few counts were recorded for this clone. The chain links TRBV27 to TRBJ1-2; tentative D call: TRBD1 (5 bases). Germline-derived CDR1 and CDR2 are MNHEY and SMNVEV (reference sequence). The CDR3 is 13 residues long. Trimming took 5 bases from V and 8 from J, leaving 15 bases between them. The CDR3 region has the DNA TGTGCCAGCAGTCCGACAGCTCGCAGAGGCTACACCTTC. Encoded protein: CASSPTARRGYTF.

This sequence joins TRBV28 and TRBJ2-1; no clear D. V was trimmed by 4 bases and J by 5 bases, leaving 9 bases between them. The CDR3 extends over 13 amino acids. Germline-derived CDR1 and CDR2 are MDHEN and SYDVKM. The CDR3 protein is CASSSPADNEQFF. CDR3 sequence (DNA): TGTGCCAGCAGTTCCCCGGCGGACAATGAGCAGTTCTTC.

The CDR3 region is CASSGQGSTNEKLFF. CDR3 nucleotide sequence: TGTGCCAGCAGCGGACAGGGATCAACTAATGAAAAACTGTTTTTT. The chain couples TRBV7-2 to TRBJ1-4; 8 bases line up with TRBD1. The germline CDR1 and CDR2 sequences are SGHTA and FQGNSA. This CDR3 contains 15 residues. J was trimmed by 0 bases and V by 5 bases; bases with no gene match: 2. The entire variable domain, with the rest obtained from reference TRBV7-2 and TRBJ1-4, is as follows: GAGVSQSPSNKVTEKGKDVELRCDPISGHTALYWYRQSLGQGLEFLIYFQGNSAPDKSGLPSDRFSAERTGGSVSTLTIQRTQQEDSAVYLCASSGQGSTNEKLFFGSGTQLSVL.

This chain uses TRBV19 with TRBJ1-2; D is uncertain. In germline, CDR1 is LNHDA, CDR2 SQIVND (reference sequence). The CDR3 totals 17 residues. The V end lost 5 bases, the J end lost 0 bases, and 19 bases lay between the germline ends. CDR3 loop: CASSASGLLAANYGYTF. The DNA for the CDR3 is TGTGCCAGTAGTGCGTCCGGACTCTTGGCTGCTAACTATGGCTACACCTTC.

Turning to this clone: Other DNA sequences within the sample encode an identical CDR3. The chain joins TRBV2 to TRBJ2-5, with 11 bases identical to TRBD2. The CDR3 contains 13 residues. The germline V gene has CDR1 SNHLY and CDR2 FYNNEI. The V and J ends lost 6 bases and 3 bases, in that order; junction bases with no gene match: 0. The CDR3 sequence: CASRTSGKETQYF. DNA of the CDR3: TGTGCCAGCAGGACTAGCGGGAAAGAGACCCAGTACTTC.

V usage is TRBV4-2 and J usage is TRBJ2-1, with 8 bases that match TRBD2. The germline CDR1 and CDR2 sequences are LGHNA and YNFKEQ. The CDR3 contains 18 residues. V lost 0 bases and J lost 9; bases outside the gene matches: 16. The CDR3 DNA reads TGTGCCAGCAGCCAAGATCGTCACGGGACTAGACCAATGGGTGAGCAGTTCTTC. Translated: CASSQDRHGTRPMGEQFF.

The chain uses TRBV19 and TRBJ1-5, with D tentatively TRBD1 (6 bases). This CDR3 has 14 amino acids. Deletions cut 3 bases from V and 2 bases from J, with 8 bases between. The germline V gene has CDR1 LNHDA and CDR2 SQIVND (reference sequence). CDR3: CASSMSGGNQPQHF. CDR3 coding DNA: TGTGCCAGTAGTATGTCAGGGGGCAATCAGCCCCAGCATTTT.

V is TRBV6-5 and J is TRBJ2-7; 7 nucleotides align to TRBD2. CDR1 and CDR2 (germline): MNHEY, SVGAGI. There are 14 residues in the CDR3. V was pared by 5 bases and J by 7 bases, with 11 bases of the junction left unmatched. The CDR3 region is CASSLVGGAGEQYF. The CDR3 DNA sequence: TGTGCCAGCAGTCTAGTGGGAGGGGCGGGGGAGCAGTACTTC.

The genes are TRBV13 and TRBJ2-3; D is uncertain. The CDR3 covers 11 residues. V was pared by 5 bases and J by 6 bases, with 6 bases between. Germline CDR1 reads PRHDT; CDR2 reads FYEKMQ (reference sequence). CDR3 sequence reads: CASSPYDTQYF. For the CDR3, the DNA is TGTGCCAGCAGCCCTTATGATACGCAGTATTTT. The variable domain in full, with the rest retrieved from reference TRBV13 and TRBJ2-3, is AAGVIQSPRHLIKEKRETATLKCYPIPRHDTVYWYQQGPGQDPQFLISFYEKMQSDKGSIPDRFSAQQFSDYHSELNMSSLELGDSALYFCASSPYDTQYFGPGTRLTVL.

The rearrangement joins TRBV10-1 to TRBJ2-1; 8 nucleotides match TRBD2. Germline V gene lookup returns CDR1 WNHNN and CDR2 SYGVQD (reference sequence). The trim removed 4 bases at V and 4 bases at J, leaving 9 bases unmatched. There are 16 residues in the CDR3. The CDR3 region has the DNA TGCGCCAGCAGTGGACCCTCCAGCGGGGGATACAATGAGCAGTTCTTC. This codes for CASSGPSSGGYNEQFF.

The gene calls are TRBV13 and TRBJ1-1, with a weak D call TRBD1 (6 bases). V shed 3 bases and J shed 3 bases, with 11 bases lying between them. The CDR3 contains 14 residues. The germline V gene has CDR1 PRHDT and CDR2 FYEKMQ (reference sequence). The CDR3 nucleotides are TGTGCCAGCAGCTTTGGACAGTCGGACACTGAAGCTTTCTTT. Its translation: CASSFGQSDTEAFF.

This sequence joins TRBV5-4 and TRBJ2-3, with 11 bases lining up with TRBD1. The V segment lost 1 base and the J segment 1 base; nucleotides outside the gene matches: 5. CDR1 and CDR2 (germline): SGHNT, YYREEE (reference sequence). The CDR3 consists of 17 residues. For the CDR3, the DNA is TGTGCCAGCAGCTTGACTGGACAGGGGGCCCGCACAGATACGCAGTATTTT. Residues: CASSLTGQGARTDTQYF.

The chain combines TRBV3-1 (or the pseudogene TRBV3-2) with TRBJ2-1, with a tentative D call TRBD1 (6 bases). Germline V CDR1 and CDR2: LGHDT, YNNKEL (reference sequence). The germline V and J ends were trimmed by 0 bases and 0 bases, with 12 bases remaining between them. The CDR3 length is 17 residues. The CDR3: CASSQDQQGSSYNEQFF. CDR3 nucleotide sequence: TGTGCCAGCAGCCAAGATCAGCAGGGGAGCTCCTACAATGAGCAGTTCTTC.

V gene TRBV6-4 combines with J gene TRBJ1-3; the match to TRBD1 covers 9 bases. The length of the CDR3 is 14 residues. CDR1 MRHNA and CDR2 SNTAGT come from the germline V gene. Germline trimming cut 9 bases from V and 4 bases from J; bases unmatched to any gene: 7. CDR3 in DNA: TGTGCCAGTCAACAGGGGGCGGCCGGAAACACCATATATTTT. Its protein is CASQQGAAGNTIYF.

The chain is built from TRBV9 and TRBJ2-5; TRBD2 matches 12 bases. Per the germline V gene, CDR1 is SGDLS and CDR2 is YYNGEE. There are 16 residues in the CDR3. Unmatched junction bases numbered 4, after V lost 2 bases and J lost 2 bases. CDR3 sequence reads: CASSVTGTSGQETQYF. The CDR3 DNA follows: TGTGCCAGCAGCGTTACCGGGACTAGCGGGCAAGAGACCCAGTACTTC. The whole variable domain, remainder taken from reference TRBV9 and TRBJ2-5, is DSGVTQTPKHLITATGQRVTLRCSPRSGDLSVYWYQQSLDQGLQFLIQYYNGEERAKGNILERFSAQQFPDLHSELNLSSLELGDSALYFCASSVTGTSGQETQYFGPGTRLLVL.

The gene calls are TRBV19 and TRBJ2-3, with D possibly being TRBD2 (5 bases). Trimming removed 7 bases from V and 4 bases from J, with 9 bases in between. The CDR3 is 12 residues long. CDR1 is LNHDA, CDR2 SQIVND, per germline (reference sequence). CDR3 region: CASTGSPDTQYF. The CDR3 nucleotides are TGTGCCAGTACTGGGAGCCCAGATACGCAGTATTTT.

The chain employs TRBV27 and TRBJ1-2; tentatively, D is TRBD1 (5 bases). Trimming stripped 7 bases from V and 4 bases from J, with 10 bases between. CDR1 is MNHEY, CDR2 SMNVEV, per germline (reference sequence). CDR3 length: 12 residues. The CDR3 here is CASIRGLYGYTF. The CDR3 DNA reads TGTGCCAGCATAAGGGGCCTCTATGGCTACACCTTC.